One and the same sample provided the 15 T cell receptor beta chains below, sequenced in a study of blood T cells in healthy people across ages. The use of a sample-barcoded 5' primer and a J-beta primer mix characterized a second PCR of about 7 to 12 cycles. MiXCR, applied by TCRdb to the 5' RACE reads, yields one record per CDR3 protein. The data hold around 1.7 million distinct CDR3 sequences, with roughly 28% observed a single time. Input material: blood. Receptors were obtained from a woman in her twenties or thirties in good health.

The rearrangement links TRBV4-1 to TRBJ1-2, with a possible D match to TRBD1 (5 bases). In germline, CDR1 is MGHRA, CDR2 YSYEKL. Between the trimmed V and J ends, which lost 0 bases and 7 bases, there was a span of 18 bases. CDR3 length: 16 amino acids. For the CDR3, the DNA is TGCGCCAGCAGCCAAGAGGGGATCGGGGGGGTAGGTGGCTACACCTTC. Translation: CASSQEGIGGVGGYTF.

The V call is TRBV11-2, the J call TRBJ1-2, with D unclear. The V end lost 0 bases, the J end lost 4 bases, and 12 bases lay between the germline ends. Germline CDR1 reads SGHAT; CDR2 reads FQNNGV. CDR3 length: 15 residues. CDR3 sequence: CASSLEFVTAYGYTF. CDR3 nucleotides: TGTGCCAGCAGCTTAGAGTTCGTGACGGCCTATGGCTACACCTTC.

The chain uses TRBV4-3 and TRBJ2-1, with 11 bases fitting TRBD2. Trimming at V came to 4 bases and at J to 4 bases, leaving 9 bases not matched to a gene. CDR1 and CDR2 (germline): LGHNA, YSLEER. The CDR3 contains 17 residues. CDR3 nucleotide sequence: TGCGCCAGCAGCCCCGATACCGGGACTAGCGGATACAATGAGCAGTTCTTC. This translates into CASSPDTGTSGYNEQFF.

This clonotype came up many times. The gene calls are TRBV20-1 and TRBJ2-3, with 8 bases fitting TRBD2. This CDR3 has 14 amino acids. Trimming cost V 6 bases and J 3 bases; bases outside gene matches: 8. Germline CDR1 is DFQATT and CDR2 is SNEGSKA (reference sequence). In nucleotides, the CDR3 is TGCAGTGCCCCGAAGCGGGAGCTTACAGATACGCAGTATTTT. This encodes CSAPKRELTDTQYF.

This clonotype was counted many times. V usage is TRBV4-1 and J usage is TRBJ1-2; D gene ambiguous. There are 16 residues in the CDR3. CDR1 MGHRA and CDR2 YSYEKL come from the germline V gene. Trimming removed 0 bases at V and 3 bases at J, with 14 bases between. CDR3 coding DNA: TGCGCCAGCAGCCAAGAAGTGGCGGATCCTTACTATGGCTACACCTTC. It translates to CASSQEVADPYYGYTF.

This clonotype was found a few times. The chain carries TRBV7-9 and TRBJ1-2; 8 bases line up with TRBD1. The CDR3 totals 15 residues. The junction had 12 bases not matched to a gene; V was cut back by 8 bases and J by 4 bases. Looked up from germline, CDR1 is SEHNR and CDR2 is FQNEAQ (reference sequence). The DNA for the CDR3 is TGTGCCAGCCGACCTTCTCAGGGGGCTGGCTATGGCTACACCTTC. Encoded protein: CASRPSQGAGYGYTF. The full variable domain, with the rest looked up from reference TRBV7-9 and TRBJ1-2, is DTGVSQNPRHKITKRGQNVTFRCDPISEHNRLYWYRQTLGQGPEFLTYFQNEAQLEKSRLLSDRFSAERPKGSFSTLEIQRTEQGDSAMYLCASRPSQGAGYGYTFGSGTRLTVV.

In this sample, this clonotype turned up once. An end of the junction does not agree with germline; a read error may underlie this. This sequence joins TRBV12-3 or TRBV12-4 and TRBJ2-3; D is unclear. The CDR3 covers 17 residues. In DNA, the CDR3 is TGTGCCAGCAGCTTAGATTTGGGCTCCCTAAGCACAGATACGCAGTATTTT. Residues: CASSLDLGSLSTDTQYF.

The CDR3 bases are TGTGCCAGCAGTGCAGAGCCTAGCTCCTACGAGCAGTACTTC. This gives the protein CASSAEPSSYEQYF. This sequence joins TRBV2 and TRBJ2-7, with no clear D. Germline V gene lookup returns CDR1 SNHLY and CDR2 FYNNEI. Trimming stripped 4 bases from V and 0 bases from J, with 10 bases between. The CDR3 extends over 14 amino acids.

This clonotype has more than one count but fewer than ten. The CDR3 DNA follows: TGCAGTGTTATCGGCGGGAGGCCCACAGATACGCAGTATTTT. Protein sequence: CSVIGGRPTDTQYF. The V gene is TRBV20-1, the J gene TRBJ2-3, with 8 bases matching TRBD2. The germline V gene has CDR1 DFQATT and CDR2 SNEGSKA (reference sequence). The trim removed 7 bases at V and 2 bases at J, leaving 8 bases unmatched. This CDR3 is built from 14 residues.

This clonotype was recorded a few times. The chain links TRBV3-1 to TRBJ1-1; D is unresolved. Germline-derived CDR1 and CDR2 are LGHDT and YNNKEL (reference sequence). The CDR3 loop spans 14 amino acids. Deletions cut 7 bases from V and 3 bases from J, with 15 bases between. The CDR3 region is CASTPRYIDTEAFF. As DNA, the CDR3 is TGTGCCAGCACGCCTAGATATATAGACACTGAAGCTTTCTTT.

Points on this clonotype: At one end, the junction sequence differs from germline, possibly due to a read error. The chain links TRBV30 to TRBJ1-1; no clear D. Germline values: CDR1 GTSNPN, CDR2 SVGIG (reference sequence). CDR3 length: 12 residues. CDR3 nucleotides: TGCGCCTGGAGGTGGGGGAACACTGAAGCTTTCTTT. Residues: CAWRWGNTEAFF. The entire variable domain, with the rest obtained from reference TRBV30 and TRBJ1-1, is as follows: SQTIHQWPATLVQPVGSPLSLECTVEGTSNPNLYWYRQAAGRGLQLLFYSVGIGQISSEVPQNLSASRPQDRQFILSSKKLLLSDSGFYLCAWRWGNTEAFFGQGTRLTVV.

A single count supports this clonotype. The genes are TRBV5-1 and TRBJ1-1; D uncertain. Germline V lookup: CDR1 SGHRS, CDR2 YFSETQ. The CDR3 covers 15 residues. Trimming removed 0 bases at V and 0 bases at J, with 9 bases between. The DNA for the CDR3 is TGCGCCAGCAGCTTGGCCCAGGACTTGAACACTGAAGCTTTCTTT. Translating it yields CASSLAQDLNTEAFF.

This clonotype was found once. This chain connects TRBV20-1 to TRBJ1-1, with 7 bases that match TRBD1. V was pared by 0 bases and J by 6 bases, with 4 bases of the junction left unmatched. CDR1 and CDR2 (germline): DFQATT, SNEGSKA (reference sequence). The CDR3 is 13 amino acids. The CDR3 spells CSARDDRVSEAFF. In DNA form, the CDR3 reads TGCAGTGCTAGAGATGACAGGGTCTCTGAAGCTTTCTTT.

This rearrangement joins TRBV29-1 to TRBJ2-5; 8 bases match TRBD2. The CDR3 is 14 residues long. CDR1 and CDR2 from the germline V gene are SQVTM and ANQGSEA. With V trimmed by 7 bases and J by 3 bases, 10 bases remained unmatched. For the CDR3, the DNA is TGCAGCGCCCAGCCGGGGGGGCGCGAAGAGACCCAGTACTTC. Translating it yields CSAQPGGREETQYF. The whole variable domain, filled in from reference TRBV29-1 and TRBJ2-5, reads SAVISQKPSRDICQRGTSLTIQCQVDSQVTMMFWYRQQPGQSLTLIATANQGSEATYESGFVIDKFPISRPNLTFSTLTVSNMSPEDSSIYLCSAQPGGREETQYFGPGTRLLVL.

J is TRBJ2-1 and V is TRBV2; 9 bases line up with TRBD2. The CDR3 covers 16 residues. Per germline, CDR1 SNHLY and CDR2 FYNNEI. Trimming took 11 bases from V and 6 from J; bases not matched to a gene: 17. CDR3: CAAGKAGGSTPNEQFF. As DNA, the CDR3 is TGTGCCGCCGGGAAAGCGGGGGGCTCGACTCCCAATGAGCAGTTCTTC.